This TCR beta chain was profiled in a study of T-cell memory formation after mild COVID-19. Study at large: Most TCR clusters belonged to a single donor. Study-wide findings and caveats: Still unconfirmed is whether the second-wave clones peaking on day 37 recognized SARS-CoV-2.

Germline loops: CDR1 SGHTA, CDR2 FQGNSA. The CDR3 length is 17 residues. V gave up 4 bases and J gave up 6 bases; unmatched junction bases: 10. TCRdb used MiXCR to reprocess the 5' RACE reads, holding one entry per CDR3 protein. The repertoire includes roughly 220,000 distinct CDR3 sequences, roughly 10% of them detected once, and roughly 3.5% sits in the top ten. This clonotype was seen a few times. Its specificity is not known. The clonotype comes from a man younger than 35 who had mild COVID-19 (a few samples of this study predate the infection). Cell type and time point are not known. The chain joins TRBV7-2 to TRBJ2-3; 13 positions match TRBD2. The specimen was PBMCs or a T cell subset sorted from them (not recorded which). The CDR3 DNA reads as TGTGCCAGCAGCTCCCCGGGACTAGCGGGGCGGCTGGATACGCAGTATTTT. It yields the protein CASSSPGLAGRLDTQYF.